The rows below give T cell receptor beta chains drawn from one sample of a study of early T cells in non-severe SARS-CoV-2 infection. Each CDR3 protein is one row after TCRdb ran MiXCR on the 5' RACE reads. Of 40,000 to 45,000 distinct CDR3 sequences in the sample, approximately 4.8% were seen once. The material sequenced was whole blood. The receptors originated from an adult who was a healthcare worker with PCR-confirmed SARS-CoV-2 infection or an uninfected control (not recorded which). CDR3s include the opening cysteine and the closing phenylalanine or tryptophan. The D gene is left open where the match is weak. The size field is filled for only some rows; it gives once, few, many or a size class.

cdr3_aa,cdr3_nt,j_call,v_call,d_call,clone_size
CASSERTAFIGQFF,TGTGCCAGCAGTGAAAGGACGGCCTTTATTGGGCAGTTCTTC,TRBJ2-1,TRBV2,NA,few
CASSSGTSLEEKLFF,TGCGCCAGCAGCTCCGGGACCTCACTCGAGGAAAAACTGTTTTTT,TRBJ1-4,TRBV4-1,NA,many
CASSIQGNTGELFF,TGTGCCAGCAGCATACAGGGGAATACCGGGGAGCTGTTTTTT,TRBJ2-2,TRBV6-5,TRBD1,many
CASSLSRDRANYGYTF,TGTGCCAGCAGCCTCTCCAGGGACCGAGCTAACTATGGCTACACCTTC,TRBJ1-2,TRBV7-2,NA,many
CASSPGQGRETDTQYF,TGTGCCAGCAGCCCCGGACAGGGACGAGAGACAGATACGCAGTATTTT,TRBJ2-3,TRBV6-1,TRBD1,NA
CASSLYPAGEKETQYF,TGTGCCAGCAGCTTATATCCAGCGGGGGAAAAAGAGACCCAGTACTTC,TRBJ2-5,TRBV7-2,TRBD2,NA
CASSLRTEINTGELFF,TGTGCCAGCAGTCTACGGACAGAAATTAACACCGGGGAGCTGTTTTTT,TRBJ2-2,TRBV6-5,NA,few
CSASAGSGQETQYF,TGCAGTGCTAGTGCAGGCAGCGGCCAAGAGACCCAGTACTTC,TRBJ2-5,TRBV20-1,NA,many
CATTGVNYEQYF,TGTGCCACTACGGGTGTAAACTACGAGCAGTACTTC,TRBJ2-7,TRBV28,NA,many
CASSPLSGSDTQYF,TGTGCCAGCTCACCACTCTCCGGCTCGGATACGCAGTATTTT,TRBJ2-3,TRBV18,NA,NA
CASSLGDRVRSDEQFF,TGTGCCAGCAGCTTAGGGGACAGGGTTCGTAGCGATGAGCAGTTCTTC,TRBJ2-1,TRBV11-3,TRBD1,many
CASSEYRGTEAFF,TGTGCCAGCAGTGAATACAGGGGCACTGAAGCTTTCTTT,TRBJ1-1,TRBV6-1,TRBD1,many
CASSANGGLNQPQHF,TGTGCCAGCAGCGCCAATGGGGGGCTGAATCAGCCCCAGCATTTT,TRBJ1-5,TRBV7-9,NA,few
CASSFDAYGYTF,TGTGCCAGCAGCTTCGACGCCTATGGCTACACCTTC,TRBJ1-2,TRBV5-8,NA,many
CASTDWTRGNEQFF,TGTGCCAGCACCGATTGGACTAGAGGGAATGAGCAGTTCTTC,TRBJ2-1,TRBV3-1,TRBD2,many
CASSLQGPGEQFF,TGCGCCAGCAGCTTACAGGGACCTGGCGAGCAGTTCTTC,TRBJ2-1,TRBV5-1,NA,NA
CASSEALGGTDTQYF,TGTGCCAGCAGTGAAGCGCTGGGGGGGACAGATACGCAGTATTTT,TRBJ2-3,TRBV6-1,TRBD2,many
CASKNILTGELFF,TGTGCCAGCAAAAACATCCTCACCGGGGAGCTGTTTTTT,TRBJ2-2,TRBV27,NA,few
CASSLVQTGYTF,TGTGCCAGCAGCTTGGTCCAGACGGGCTACACCTTC,TRBJ1-2,TRBV7-9,NA,few
CASSQDRAGTLTYEQYF,TGCGCCAGCAGCCAAGATCGGGCGGGCACGCTGACCTACGAGCAGTACTTC,TRBJ2-7,TRBV4-3,NA,many
CASSLFPSWLTNTEAFF,TGTGCCAGCAGTTTATTCCCAAGTTGGTTGACGAACACTGAAGCTTTCTTT,TRBJ1-1,TRBV28,NA,many
CASSHIQETQYF,TGTGCCAGCAGCCACATCCAAGAGACCCAGTACTTC,TRBJ2-5,TRBV11-2,NA,few
CASSYRTSGALQETQYF,TGTGCCAGCAGTTACCGGACTAGCGGGGCGCTACAAGAGACCCAGTACTTC,TRBJ2-5,TRBV6-2/TRBV6-3,TRBD2,many
CASSLAPLSYEQYF,TGTGCCAGCAGCTTGGCCCCGCTAAGCTACGAGCAGTACTTC,TRBJ2-7,TRBV5-6,NA,few
CASSQEWTSGSTDTQYF,TGCGCCAGCAGCCAAGAATGGACTAGCGGGAGTACAGATACGCAGTATTTT,TRBJ2-3,TRBV4-1,TRBD2,many
CASTPESREGNYGYTF,TGTGCCAGCACCCCAGAGAGTAGGGAGGGGAACTATGGCTACACCTTC,TRBJ1-2,TRBV4-2,NA,many
CASRGGQAGAYEQYF,TGTGCCAGCAGGGGGGGGCAAGCGGGAGCATACGAGCAGTACTTC,TRBJ2-7,TRBV6-1,TRBD2,NA